Presented here are 21 T cell receptor beta chains from one specimen sequenced in a study of blood T cell repertoires in COVID-19. Sequencing used immunoSEQ multiplex PCR; TCRdb keeps in-frame clones, though not all of them. In the table there are around 140,000 clones, around 84% of which are singletons. The sequenced sample was peripheral blood. These receptors were taken from a man aged 30-40 years with COVID-19, enrolled during active disease.

The gene calls are TRBV2 and TRBJ1-4; a weak D match, TRBD1 (5 bases). Germline V CDR1 and CDR2: SNHLY, FYNNEI. CDR3 length equals 15 residues. Trimming shortened V by 5 bases and J by 1 base, and 11 bases separated the two germline ends. For the CDR3, the DNA is TGTGCCAGCAGTCCCTCCGGGGGAACTAATGAAAAACTGTTTTTT. Its translation: CASSPSGGTNEKLFF.

This chain connects TRBV20-1 to TRBJ2-3, with no clear D. The CDR3 consists of 11 residues. Per the germline V gene, CDR1 is DFQATT and CDR2 is SNEGSKA (reference sequence). V lost 0 bases, J lost 10 bases, and 8 bases lay in between. DNA for the CDR3: TGCAGTGCTAGAGATGTAGTGGCGCAGTATTTT. Protein sequence: CSARDVVAQYF.

The chain uses TRBV6-2 or TRBV6-3 and TRBJ1-6; maybe TRBD1 (5 bases). Germline CDR1 and CDR2: MNHEY and SVGEGT. The CDR3 contains 19 residues. V dropped 0 bases and J dropped 0 bases, with 15 bases sitting between them. CDR3 sequence (DNA): TGTGCCAGCAGTTACTCCCGAAGCGGGGACTTCTCCTATAATTCACCCCTCCACTTT. Translated: CASSYSRSGDFSYNSPLHF.

This chain uses TRBV18 with TRBJ1-6, with 9 bases identical to TRBD1. Germline loops: CDR1 KGHSH, CDR2 LQKENI. The V and J ends lost 3 bases and 8 bases, in that order; junction bases with no gene match: 5. The CDR3 totals 15 residues. CDR3 residues: CASSPYGQGYSPLHF. CDR3 in DNA: TGTGCCAGCTCACCTTACGGACAGGGGTATTCACCCCTCCACTTT.

CDR3 loop: CASSPYGGSYNEQFF. CDR3 in DNA: TGTGCCAGCAGCCCCTATGGGGGGTCCTACAATGAGCAGTTCTTC. The chain employs TRBV7-6 and TRBJ2-1; D is perhaps TRBD2 (6 bases). V was cut by 5 bases and J by 1 base, with 12 bases left in between. The CDR3 covers 15 residues. The germline V gene has CDR1 SGHVS and CDR2 FNYEAQ.

The V and J genes are TRBV9 and TRBJ1-4; the D gene is possibly TRBD1 (6 bases). The CDR3 is 14 residues long. The germline CDR1 and CDR2 sequences are SGDLS and YYNGEE. V lost 3 bases, J lost 4 bases, and 10 bases lay in between. The CDR3 DNA sequence: TGTGCCAGCAGCGCGACAGGAGATAATGAAAAACTGTTTTTT. Translation gives CASSATGDNEKLFF.

This chain uses TRBV2 with TRBJ2-5, with 7 bases lining up with TRBD2. CDR1 and CDR2 (germline): SNHLY, FYNNEI. CDR3 size: 16 residues. Unmatched junction bases numbered 8, after V lost 0 bases and J lost 4 bases. CDR3: CASSEAGLAVLETQYF. CDR3 coding DNA: TGTGCCAGCAGTGAAGCAGGTCTAGCGGTATTAGAGACCCAGTACTTC. The full variable domain, in which reference TRBV2 and TRBJ2-5 provide the parts outside the CDR3, is EPEVTQTPSHQVTQMGQEVILRCVPISNHLYFYWYRQILGQKVEFLVSFYNNEISEKSEIFDDQFSVERPDGSNFTLKIRSTKLEDSAMYFCASSEAGLAVLETQYFGPGTRLLVL.

The chain joins TRBV28 to TRBJ2-7; TRBD1 is a possible D gene (5 bases). Germline V gene data show CDR1 as MDHEN and CDR2 as SYDVKM. Trimming took off 6 bases at V and 1 base at J, with 7 bases between the two ends. The CDR3 has 12 residues. The CDR3 sequence is CASSPGSYEQYF. CDR3 coding DNA: TGTGCCAGCAGCCCAGGGTCCTACGAGCAGTACTTC. Looking up the rest from reference TRBV28 and TRBJ2-7 gives the full variable domain: DVKVTQSSRYLVKRTGEKVFLECVQDMDHENMFWYRQDPGLGLRLIYFSYDVKMKEKGDIPEGYSVSREKKERFSLILESASTNQTSMYLCASSPGSYEQYFGPGTRLTVT.

The chain is built from TRBV3-1 (or the pseudogene TRBV3-2) and TRBJ2-3; perhaps TRBD2 as D (5 bases). Germline values: CDR1 LGHDT, CDR2 YNNKEL (reference sequence). Trimming stripped 4 bases from V and 2 bases from J, with 10 bases between. CDR3 length: 14 residues. The DNA of the CDR3 is TGTGCCAGCAGCCCCTTGACTAACACAGATACGCAGTATTTT. Residues: CASSPLTNTDTQYF.

V usage is TRBV18 and J usage is TRBJ1-2, with D hard to call. V lost 2 bases, J lost 6 bases, and 10 bases lay in between. From germline, CDR1 is KGHSH and CDR2 LQKENI. The CDR3 sequence is 13 residues long. CDR3 protein: CASSPVGWNGYTF. CDR3 DNA sequence: TGTGCCAGCTCACCAGTCGGGTGGAATGGCTACACCTTC.

V usage is TRBV30 and J usage is TRBJ2-7, with D tentatively TRBD2 (5 bases). CDR1 and CDR2 (germline): GTSNPN, SVGIG (reference sequence). The CDR3 extends over 13 amino acids. The V gene lost 6 bases and the J gene lost 6 bases, with 18 bases spanning the gap. The CDR3 DNA reads TGTGCCTGCCTTAGTGCTAGGACTGGCGAGCAGTACTTC. Translating gives CACLSARTGEQYF.

The rearrangement links TRBV5-4 to TRBJ1-1, with D hard to call. The CDR3 has 14 amino acids. Looked up from germline, CDR1 is SGHNT and CDR2 is YYREEE (reference sequence). With 2 bases removed from V and 0 bases from J, the gap between germline ends came to 8 bases. The CDR3 loop reads CASSFKGVNTEAFF. CDR3 in DNA: TGTGCCAGCAGCTTTAAGGGAGTGAACACTGAAGCTTTCTTT.

The DNA for the CDR3 is TGTGCCTGGAGTGATAGGCAGGGTCAGTACGGGGGGTCCTACGAGCAGTACTTC. It specifies CAWSDRQGQYGGSYEQYF. V and J are TRBV30 and TRBJ2-7, with 7 positions matching TRBD2. Germline values: CDR1 GTSNPN, CDR2 SVGIG (reference sequence). J gave up 1 base and V 1 base, and 16 bases lay outside the gene matches. This CDR3 spans 18 amino acids.

The chain employs TRBV20-1 and TRBJ2-3; TRBD2 is a possible D gene (6 bases). The CDR3 is 14 amino acids. V lost 3 bases to trimming and J lost 0 bases, with 10 bases between them. The germline V gene encodes CDR1 DFQATT and CDR2 SNEGSKA (reference sequence). CDR3 region: CSASGSGSTDTQYF. As DNA, the CDR3 is TGCAGTGCTAGTGGCAGCGGGAGCACAGATACGCAGTATTTT.

This clone was seen a single time. The chain has TRBV5-1 and TRBJ1-3; TRBD1 might be the D (5 bases). Trimming shortened V by 4 bases and J by 0 bases, and 5 bases separated the two germline ends. Germline CDR1 SGHRS, CDR2 YFSETQ. This CDR3 contains 13 residues. The CDR3 sequence: CASSQGSGNTIYF. The CDR3 DNA is TGCGCCAGCAGCCAGGGCTCTGGAAACACCATATATTTT.

The rearrangement links TRBV30 to TRBJ2-7; D unresolved. The CDR3 has 12 residues. The ends were cut back, 2 bases at V and 3 bases at J, with 8 bases in the middle. From germline, CDR1 is GTSNPN and CDR2 SVGIG (reference sequence). The CDR3 sequence is CAWSPNFYEQYF. The CDR3 nucleotides read TGTGCCTGGAGTCCGAACTTCTACGAGCAGTACTTC.

The chain couples TRBV4-2 to TRBJ2-7; 9 nucleotides align to TRBD2. The trim removed 4 bases at V and 4 bases at J, leaving 14 bases unmatched. This CDR3 contains 17 residues. CDR1 LGHNA and CDR2 YNFKEQ come from the germline V gene. The CDR3 sequence: CASSRQVAGGPRYEQYF. The CDR3 nucleotides are TGTGCCAGCAGCCGGCAGGTTGCGGGAGGGCCGAGGTACGAGCAGTACTTC.

In this sample, this clone turned up once. The chain joins TRBV2 to TRBJ2-3, with TRBD2 matching over 8 bases. In germline, CDR1 is SNHLY, CDR2 FYNNEI. V shed 9 bases and J 2 bases; nucleotides not matched to a gene: 4. The CDR3 runs to 13 residues. In DNA form, the CDR3 reads TGTGCCAGGGTTAGCGGGATCACAGATACGCAGTATTTT. It translates to CARVSGITDTQYF.

Points on this clone: Within the sample, other DNA sequences also encode this same CDR3. The gene calls are TRBV7-9 and TRBJ1-5; tentative D call: TRBD1 (5 bases). V dropped 1 base and J dropped 4 bases, with 8 bases sitting between them. There are 14 residues in the CDR3. CDR1 and CDR2 (germline): SEHNR, FQNEAQ (reference sequence). In nucleotides, the CDR3 is TGTGCCAGCAGCTTAGGGGCAGGGAATCAGCCCCAGCATTTT. It yields the protein CASSLGAGNQPQHF.

The chain uses TRBV30 and TRBJ2-2, with 7 nucleotides matching TRBD1. The V gene end was trimmed by 4 bases and the J gene end by 5 bases; junction bases not matched to a gene: 10. The germline V gene encodes CDR1 GTSNPN and CDR2 SVGIG (reference sequence). This CDR3 is 15 amino acids long. The CDR3 is CAWTRDSKRTGELFF. CDR3 DNA sequence: TGTGCCTGGACTAGGGACAGCAAAAGGACCGGGGAGCTGTTTTTT.

The chain links TRBV3-1 (or the pseudogene TRBV3-2) to TRBJ2-5; 8 bases are shared with TRBD1. From germline, CDR1 is LGHDT and CDR2 YNNKEL (reference sequence). With 6 bases clipped from V and 5 bases from J, the junction kept 5 bases outside the gene matches. The CDR3 runs to 13 residues. This CDR3 is CASRQGAAETQYF. The CDR3 nucleotides read TGTGCCAGCAGGCAGGGGGCTGCGGAGACCCAGTACTTC.